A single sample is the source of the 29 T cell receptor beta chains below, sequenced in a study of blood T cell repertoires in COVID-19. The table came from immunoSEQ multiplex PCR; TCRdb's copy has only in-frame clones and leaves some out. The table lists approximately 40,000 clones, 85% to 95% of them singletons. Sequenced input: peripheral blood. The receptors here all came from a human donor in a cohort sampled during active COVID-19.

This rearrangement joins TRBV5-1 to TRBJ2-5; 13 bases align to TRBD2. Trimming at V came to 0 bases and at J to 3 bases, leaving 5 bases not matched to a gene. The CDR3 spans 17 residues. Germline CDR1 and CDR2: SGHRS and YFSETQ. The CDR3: CASSLGGLAGAKETQYF. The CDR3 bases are TGCGCCAGCAGCTTGGGTGGACTAGCGGGAGCGAAAGAGACCCAGTACTTC.

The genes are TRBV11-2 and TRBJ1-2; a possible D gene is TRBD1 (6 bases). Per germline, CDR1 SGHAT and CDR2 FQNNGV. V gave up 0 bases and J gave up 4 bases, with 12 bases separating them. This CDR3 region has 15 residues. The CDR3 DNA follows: TGTGCCAGCAGCTTAGACAACAGGGCAGTCTATGGCTACACCTTC. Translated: CASSLDNRAVYGYTF.

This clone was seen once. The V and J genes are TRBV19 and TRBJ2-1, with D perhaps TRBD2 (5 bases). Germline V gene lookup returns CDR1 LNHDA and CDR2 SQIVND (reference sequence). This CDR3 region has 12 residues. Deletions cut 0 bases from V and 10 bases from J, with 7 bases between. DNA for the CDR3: TGTGCCAGTAGTATAGATAGGGAGGAGCAGTTCTTC. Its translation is CASSIDREEQFF.

CDR3 sequence reads: CASSLTGAYEQYF. The CDR3 nucleotides read TGTGCCAGCAGCCTTACAGGGGCCTACGAGCAGTACTTC. The chain couples TRBV9 to TRBJ2-7; the match to TRBD1 covers 7 bases. With V trimmed by 4 bases and J by 2 bases, 3 bases remained unmatched. The CDR3 has 13 amino acids. CDR1 is SGDLS, CDR2 YYNGEE, per germline. Variable domain in full (rest from reference TRBV9 and TRBJ2-7): DSGVTQTPKHLITATGQRVTLRCSPRSGDLSVYWYQQSLDQGLQFLIQYYNGEERAKGNILERFSAQQFPDLHSELNLSSLELGDSALYFCASSLTGAYEQYFGPGTRLTVT.

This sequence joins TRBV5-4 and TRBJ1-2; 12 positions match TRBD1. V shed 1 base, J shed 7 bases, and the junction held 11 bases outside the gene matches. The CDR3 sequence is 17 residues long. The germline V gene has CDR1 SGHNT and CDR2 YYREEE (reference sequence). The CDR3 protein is CASSLIRDRGHSGGYTF. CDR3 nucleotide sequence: TGTGCCAGCAGCTTGATCCGGGACAGGGGGCATTCAGGTGGCTACACCTTC. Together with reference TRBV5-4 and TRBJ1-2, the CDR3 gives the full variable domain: ETGVTQSPTHLIKTRGQQVTLRCSSQSGHNTVSWYQQALGQGPQFIFQYYREEENGRGNFPPRFSGLQFPNYSSELNVNALELDDSALYLCASSLIRDRGHSGGYTFGSGTRLTVV.

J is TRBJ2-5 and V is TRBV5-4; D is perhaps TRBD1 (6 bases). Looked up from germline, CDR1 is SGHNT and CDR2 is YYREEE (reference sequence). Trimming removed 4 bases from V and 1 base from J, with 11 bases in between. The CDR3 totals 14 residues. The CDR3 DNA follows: TGTGCCAGCAGCCCCCGGGACACCCAAGAGACCCAGTACTTC. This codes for CASSPRDTQETQYF.

The CDR3 DNA reads as TGTGCCTGGAGAGGACAGCGGGAGAAGACCTTC. Its protein product is CAWRGQREKTF. The gene calls are TRBV30 and TRBJ1-2, with D possibly matching TRBD1 (6 bases). The CDR3 is 11 residues long. Between the trimmed V and J ends, which lost 3 bases and 14 bases, there was a span of 16 bases. The germline V gene encodes CDR1 GTSNPN and CDR2 SVGIG (reference sequence).

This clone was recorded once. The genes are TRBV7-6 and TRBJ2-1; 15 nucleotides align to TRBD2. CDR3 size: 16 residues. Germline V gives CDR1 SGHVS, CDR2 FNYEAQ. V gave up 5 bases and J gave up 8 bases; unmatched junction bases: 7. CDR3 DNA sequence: TGTGCCAGCAGCCTCGGACTAGCGGGAGGGAAAGATGAGCAGTTCTTC. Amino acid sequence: CASSLGLAGGKDEQFF.

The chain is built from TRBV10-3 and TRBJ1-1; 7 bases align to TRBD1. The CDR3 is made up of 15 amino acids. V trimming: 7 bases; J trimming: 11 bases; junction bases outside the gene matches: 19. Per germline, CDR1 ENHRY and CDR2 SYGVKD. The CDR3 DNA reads TGTGCCATCACTGCCAGCGGACAGGACGTATCTAGGGCTTTCTTT. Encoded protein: CAITASGQDVSRAFF.

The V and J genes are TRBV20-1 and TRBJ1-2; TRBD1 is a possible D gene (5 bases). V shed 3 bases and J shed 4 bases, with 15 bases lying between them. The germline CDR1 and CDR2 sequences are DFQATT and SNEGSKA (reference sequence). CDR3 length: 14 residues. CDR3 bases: TGCAGTGCTAGTAGGCCAGGGATGGCCTATGGCTACACCTTC. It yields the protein CSASRPGMAYGYTF.

The CDR3 is CASSGTGDSPLHF. CDR3 nucleotide sequence: TGTGCCAGCAGCGGGACAGGGGACTCACCCCTCCACTTT. The chain links TRBV12-3 or TRBV12-4 to TRBJ1-6, with 10 bases identical to TRBD1. V shed 6 bases, J shed 10 bases, and the junction held 3 bases outside the gene matches. The CDR3 sequence is 13 residues long.

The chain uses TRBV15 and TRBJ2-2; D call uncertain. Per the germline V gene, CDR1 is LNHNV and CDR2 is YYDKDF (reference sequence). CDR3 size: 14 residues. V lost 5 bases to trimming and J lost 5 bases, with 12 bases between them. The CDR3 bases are TGTGCCACCAGCGGATTAGGCGGAACCGGGGAGCTGTTTTTT. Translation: CATSGLGGTGELFF.

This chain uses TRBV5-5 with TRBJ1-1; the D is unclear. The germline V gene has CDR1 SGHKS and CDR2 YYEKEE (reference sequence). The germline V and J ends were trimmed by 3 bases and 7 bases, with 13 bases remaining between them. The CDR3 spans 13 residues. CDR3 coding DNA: TGTGCCAGCAGCTCGCCCATAGGAGGTGAAGCTTTCTTT. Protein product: CASSSPIGGEAFF.

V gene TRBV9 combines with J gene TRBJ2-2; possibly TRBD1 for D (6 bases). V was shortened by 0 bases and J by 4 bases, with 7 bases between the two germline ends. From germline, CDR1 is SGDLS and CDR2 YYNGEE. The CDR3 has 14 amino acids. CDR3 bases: TGTGCCAGCAGCGTAGGAGGGGGCACCGGGGAGCTGTTTTTT. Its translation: CASSVGGGTGELFF.

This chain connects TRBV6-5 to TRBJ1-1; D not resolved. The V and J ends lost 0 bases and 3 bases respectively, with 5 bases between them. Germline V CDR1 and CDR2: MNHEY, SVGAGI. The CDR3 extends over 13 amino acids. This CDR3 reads CASSYSQYTEAFF. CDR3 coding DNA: TGTGCCAGCAGTTACTCGCAGTACACTGAAGCTTTCTTT.

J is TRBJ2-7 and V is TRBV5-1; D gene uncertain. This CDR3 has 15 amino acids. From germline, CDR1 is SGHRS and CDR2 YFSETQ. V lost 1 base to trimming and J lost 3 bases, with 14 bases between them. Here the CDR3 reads CASSLYQAAYYEQYF. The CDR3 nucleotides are TGCGCCAGCAGCTTGTACCAGGCCGCTTACTACGAGCAGTACTTC.

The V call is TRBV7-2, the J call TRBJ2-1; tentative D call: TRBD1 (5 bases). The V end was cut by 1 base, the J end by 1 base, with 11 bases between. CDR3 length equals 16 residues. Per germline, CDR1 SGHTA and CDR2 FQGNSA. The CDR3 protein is CASSLVVRGSYNEQFF. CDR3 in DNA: TGTGCCAGCAGCTTAGTCGTAAGGGGTTCCTACAATGAGCAGTTCTTC.

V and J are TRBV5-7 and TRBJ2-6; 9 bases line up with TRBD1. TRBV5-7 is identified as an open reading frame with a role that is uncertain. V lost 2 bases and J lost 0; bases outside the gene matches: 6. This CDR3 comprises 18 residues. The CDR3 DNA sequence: TGTGCCAGCAGCTTCGGGACAGGGCTTCACTCTGGGGCCAACGTCCTGACTTTC. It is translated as CASSFGTGLHSGANVLTF.

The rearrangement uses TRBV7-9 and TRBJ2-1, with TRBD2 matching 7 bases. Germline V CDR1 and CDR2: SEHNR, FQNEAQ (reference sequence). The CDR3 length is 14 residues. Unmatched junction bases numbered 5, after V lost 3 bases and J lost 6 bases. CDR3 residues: CASSFGGDGNEQFF. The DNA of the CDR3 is TGTGCCAGCAGCTTTGGGGGGGATGGCAATGAGCAGTTCTTC. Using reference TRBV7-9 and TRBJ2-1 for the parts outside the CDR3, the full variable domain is DTGVSQNPRHKITKRGQNVTFRCDPISEHNRLYWYRQTLGQGPEFLTYFQNEAQLEKSRLLSDRFSAERPKGSFSTLEIQRTEQGDSAMYLCASSFGGDGNEQFFGPGTRLTVL.

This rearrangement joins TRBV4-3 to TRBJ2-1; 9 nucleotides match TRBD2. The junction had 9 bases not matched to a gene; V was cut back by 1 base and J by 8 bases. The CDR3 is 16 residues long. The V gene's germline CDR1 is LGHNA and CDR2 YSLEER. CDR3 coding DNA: TGCGCCAGCAGCCAAGTGGCAAGCGGGGGGATCGATGAGCAGTTCTTC. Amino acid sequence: CASSQVASGGIDEQFF.

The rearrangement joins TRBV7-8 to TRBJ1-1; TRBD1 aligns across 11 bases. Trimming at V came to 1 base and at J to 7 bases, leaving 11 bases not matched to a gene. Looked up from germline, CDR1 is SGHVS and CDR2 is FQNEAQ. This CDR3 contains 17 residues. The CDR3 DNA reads TGTGCCAGCAGCTTAGAGGGGACAGGGGGACTTGTTTTTGAAGCTTTCTTT. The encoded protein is CASSLEGTGGLVFEAFF.

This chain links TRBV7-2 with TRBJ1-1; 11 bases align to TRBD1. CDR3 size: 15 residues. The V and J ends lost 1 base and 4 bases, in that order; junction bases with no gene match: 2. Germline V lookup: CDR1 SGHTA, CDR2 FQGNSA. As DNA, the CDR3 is TGTGCCAGCAGCTTAGAAGGGACAGGGGGCACTGAAGCTTTCTTT. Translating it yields CASSLEGTGGTEAFF.

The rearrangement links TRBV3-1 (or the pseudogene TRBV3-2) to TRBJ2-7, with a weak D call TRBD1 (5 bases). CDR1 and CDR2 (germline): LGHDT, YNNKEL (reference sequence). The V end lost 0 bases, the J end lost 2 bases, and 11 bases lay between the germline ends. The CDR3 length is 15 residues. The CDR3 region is CASSQDWSGTYEQYF. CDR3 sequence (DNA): TGTGCCAGCAGCCAAGATTGGTCAGGGACCTACGAGCAGTACTTC.

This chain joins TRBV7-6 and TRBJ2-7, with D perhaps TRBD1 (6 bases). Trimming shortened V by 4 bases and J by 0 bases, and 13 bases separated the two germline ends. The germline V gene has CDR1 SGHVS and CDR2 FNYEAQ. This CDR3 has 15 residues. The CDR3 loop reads CASSSTDRSSYEQYF. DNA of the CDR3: TGTGCCAGCAGCTCCACCGACAGGAGCTCCTACGAGCAGTACTTC.

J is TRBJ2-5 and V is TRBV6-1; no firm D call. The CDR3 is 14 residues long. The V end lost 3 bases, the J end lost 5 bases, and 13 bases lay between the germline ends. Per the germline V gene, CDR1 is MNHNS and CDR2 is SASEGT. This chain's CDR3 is CASSEGPNGETQYF. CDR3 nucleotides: TGTGCCAGCAGTGAGGGTCCAAACGGGGAGACCCAGTACTTC.

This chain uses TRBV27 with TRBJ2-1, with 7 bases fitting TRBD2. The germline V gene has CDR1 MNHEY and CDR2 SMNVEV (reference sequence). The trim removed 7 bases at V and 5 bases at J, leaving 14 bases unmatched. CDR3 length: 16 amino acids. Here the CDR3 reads CASKLIGAGEDNEQFF. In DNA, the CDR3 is TGTGCCAGCAAGTTGATTGGGGCGGGAGAGGACAATGAGCAGTTCTTC.

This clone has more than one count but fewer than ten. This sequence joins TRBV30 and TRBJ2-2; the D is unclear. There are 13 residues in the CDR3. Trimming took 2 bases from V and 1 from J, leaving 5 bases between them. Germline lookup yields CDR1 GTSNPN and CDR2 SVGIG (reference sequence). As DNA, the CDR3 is TGTGCCTGGAGTAAACAGAACACCGGGGAGCTGTTTTTT. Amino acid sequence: CAWSKQNTGELFF.

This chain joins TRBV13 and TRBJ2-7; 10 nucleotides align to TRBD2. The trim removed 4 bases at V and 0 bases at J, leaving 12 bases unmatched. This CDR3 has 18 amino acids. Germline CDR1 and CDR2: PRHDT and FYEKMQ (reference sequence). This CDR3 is CASSSRGLRTSGSYEQYF. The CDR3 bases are TGTGCCAGCAGCTCCAGGGGTTTGAGGACTAGCGGCTCCTACGAGCAGTACTTC. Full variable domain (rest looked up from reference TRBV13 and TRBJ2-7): AAGVIQSPRHLIKEKRETATLKCYPIPRHDTVYWYQQGPGQDPQFLISFYEKMQSDKGSIPDRFSAQQFSDYHSELNMSSLELGDSALYFCASSSRGLRTSGSYEQYFGPGTRLTVT.

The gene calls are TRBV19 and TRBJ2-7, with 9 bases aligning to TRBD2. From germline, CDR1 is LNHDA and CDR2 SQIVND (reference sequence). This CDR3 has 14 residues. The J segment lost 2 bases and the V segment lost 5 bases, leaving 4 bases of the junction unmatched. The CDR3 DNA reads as TGTGCCAGTAGTCCTAGCGGGGATACCTACGAGCAGTACTTC. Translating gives CASSPSGDTYEQYF.